A selection of T cell receptor beta chains follows, all from one sample in a study of blood T cell repertoires in COVID-19. Assay used: immunoSEQ multiplex PCR; TCRdb lists only in-frame clones, some missing. The sample has about 300,000 clones, roughly 86% seen once; the top ten hold about 9.8%. The source material was peripheral blood. The receptor source for this set is a young man with active or convalescent COVID-19. The CDR3 runs from the conserved cysteine through the conserved F or W. The D gene is left open where the match is weak. The size entry is marked missing in some rows and otherwise reads once, few, many or a size class.

clone_size cdr3_length d_call j_call v_call cdr3_nt cdr3_aa
NA 14 NA TRBJ2-7 TRBV11-2 TGTGCCAGCAGCTCTAGATCGACAGCCTACGAGCAGTACTTC CASSSRSTAYEQYF
NA 15 NA TRBJ1-1 TRBV25-1 TGTGCCAGCAGTGAGCGGGTTTCAGGAATCACTGAAGCTTTCTTT CASSERVSGITEAFF
NA 14 NA TRBJ1-1 TRBV4-1 TGCGCCAGCAGCCTTTATGGAGAGAGCACTGAAGCTTTCTTT CASSLYGESTEAFF
NA 12 TRBD1 TRBJ2-5 TRBV12-3/TRBV12-4 TGTGCCAGCAGTGGGGACAGAGAGACCCAGTACTTC CASSGDRETQYF
once 15 NA TRBJ1-3 TRBV6-6 TGTGCCAGCAGTTACGCAACAGGGTCTGGAAACACCATATATTTT CASSYATGSGNTIYF
NA 11 NA TRBJ1-2 TRBV20-1 TGCAGTGCTAGAGACAAATGGCGCTACACCTTC CSARDKWRYTF
NA 15 TRBD1 TRBJ1-6 TRBV6-6 TGTGCCAGCAGTTACCTCTCGGGACAGAATTCACCCCTCCACTTT CASSYLSGQNSPLHF
NA 17 NA TRBJ2-2 TRBV3-1/TRBV3-2 TGTGCCAGCAGCCAAGTTTTCGGTCCTCGGGGCACCGGGGAGCTGTTTTTT CASSQVFGPRGTGELFF
NA 13 TRBD1 TRBJ2-3 TRBV10-2 TGCGCCAGCAGAGGACAGGGTGGAGATACGCAGTATTTT CASRGQGGDTQYF
NA 15 NA TRBJ2-1 TRBV5-6 TGTGCCAGCAGCTACGTTAGCGGACCATACAATGAGCAGTTCTTC CASSYVSGPYNEQFF
NA 15 NA TRBJ2-7 TRBV9 TGTGCCAGCAGCGAGCGGACAGTAGCCACCTACGAGCAGTACTTC CASSERTVATYEQYF
NA 13 NA TRBJ1-1 TRBV10-2 TGCGCCAGCTCAGAGGCGGTGGCGAGTGAAGCTTTCTTT CASSEAVASEAFF
NA 15 NA TRBJ2-7 TRBV4-1 TGCGCCAGCAGCCATGAGGACAGAGAATTCTACGAGCAGTACTTC CASSHEDREFYEQYF
NA 16 NA TRBJ2-2 TRBV10-1 TGCGCCAGCAGTGAGTCTTCAGGGGTGGGCACCGGGGAGCTGTTTTTT CASSESSGVGTGELFF
NA 16 NA TRBJ1-5 TRBV6-2/TRBV6-3 TGTGCCAGCAGTTATATGTGGGTCGCGGAAAGACAGCCCCAGCATTTT CASSYMWVAERQPQHF
NA 14 NA TRBJ1-2 TRBV5-1 TGCGCCAGCAGCGCCGTGGGGGGGCCATATGGCTACACCTTC CASSAVGGPYGYTF
NA 13 NA TRBJ2-5 TRBV12-3/TRBV12-4 TGTGCCAGCAGCCGAGGGAAGAGAGAGACCCAGTACTTC CASSRGKRETQYF
NA 13 NA TRBJ1-2 TRBV19 TGTGCCAGTAGGGGACACCCTAACTATGGCTACACCTTC CASRGHPNYGYTF
NA 13 NA TRBJ1-1 TRBV7-9 TGTGCCAGCAGACTCGACGGAGACACTGAAGCTTTCTTT CASRLDGDTEAFF
NA 17 TRBD1 TRBJ1-5 TRBV7-8 TGTGCCAGCAGCTTAGGATGGGACAGTCTGAGCAATCAGCCCCAGCATTTT CASSLGWDSLSNQPQHF
NA 16 TRBD1 TRBJ1-1 TRBV7-9 TGTGCCAGCAGCTCACCGGACAGGGGAGGGAACACTGAAGCTTTCTTT CASSSPDRGGNTEAFF